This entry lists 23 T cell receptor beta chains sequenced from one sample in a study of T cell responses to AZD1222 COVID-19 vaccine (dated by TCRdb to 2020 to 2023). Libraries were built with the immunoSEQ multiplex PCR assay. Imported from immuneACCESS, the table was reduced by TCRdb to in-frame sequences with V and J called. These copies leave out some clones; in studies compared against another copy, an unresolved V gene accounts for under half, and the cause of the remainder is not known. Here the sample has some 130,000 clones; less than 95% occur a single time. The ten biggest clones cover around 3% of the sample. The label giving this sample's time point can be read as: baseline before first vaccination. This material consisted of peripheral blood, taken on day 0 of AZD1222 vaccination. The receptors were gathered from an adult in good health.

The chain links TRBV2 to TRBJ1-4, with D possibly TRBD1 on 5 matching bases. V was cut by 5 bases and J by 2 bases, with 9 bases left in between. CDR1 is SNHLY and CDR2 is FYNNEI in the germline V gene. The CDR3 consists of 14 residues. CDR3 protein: CASSRTKTNEKLFF. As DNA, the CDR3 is TGTGCCAGCAGTAGGACAAAGACTAATGAAAAACTGTTTTTT.

The chain's CDR3 is CASSFLGDGYTF. CDR3 in DNA: TGTGCCAGCAGCTTTCTAGGGGATGGCTACACCTTC. This chain links TRBV5-4 with TRBJ1-2; D might be TRBD1 (5 bases). Germline lookup yields CDR1 SGHNT and CDR2 YYREEE (reference sequence). The V end was cut by 2 bases, the J end by 6 bases, with 8 bases between. This CDR3 has 12 amino acids.

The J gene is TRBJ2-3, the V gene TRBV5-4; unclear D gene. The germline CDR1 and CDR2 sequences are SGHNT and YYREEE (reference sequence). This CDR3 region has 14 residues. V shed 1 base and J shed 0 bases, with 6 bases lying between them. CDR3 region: CASSLLGSTDTQYF. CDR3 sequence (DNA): TGTGCCAGCAGCTTGCTTGGGAGCACAGATACGCAGTATTTT.

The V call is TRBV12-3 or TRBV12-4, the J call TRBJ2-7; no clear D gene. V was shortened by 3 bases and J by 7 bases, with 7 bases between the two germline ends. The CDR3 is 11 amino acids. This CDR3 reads CASSLGIEQYF. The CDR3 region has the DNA TGTGCCAGCAGTTTGGGAATTGAGCAGTACTTC.

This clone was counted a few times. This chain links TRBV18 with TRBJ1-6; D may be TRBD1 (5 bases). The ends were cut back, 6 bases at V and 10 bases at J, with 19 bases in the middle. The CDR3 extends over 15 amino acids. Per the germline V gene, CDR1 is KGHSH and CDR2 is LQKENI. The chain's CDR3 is CASSLLGQGQSPLHF. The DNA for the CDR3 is TGTGCCAGCTCCCTCCTCGGGCAGGGCCAGTCACCCCTCCACTTT.

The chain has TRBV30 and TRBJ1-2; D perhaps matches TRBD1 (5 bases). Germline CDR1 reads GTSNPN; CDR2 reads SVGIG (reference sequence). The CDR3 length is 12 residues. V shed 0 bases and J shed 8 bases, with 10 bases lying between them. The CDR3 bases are TGTGCCTGGAGTGTATCTGGGGACGGCTACACCTTC. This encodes CAWSVSGDGYTF. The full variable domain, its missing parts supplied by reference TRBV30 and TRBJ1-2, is SQTIHQWPATLVQPVGSPLSLECTVEGTSNPNLYWYRQAAGRGLQLLFYSVGIGQISSEVPQNLSASRPQDRQFILSSKKLLLSDSGFYLCAWSVSGDGYTFGSGTRLTVV.

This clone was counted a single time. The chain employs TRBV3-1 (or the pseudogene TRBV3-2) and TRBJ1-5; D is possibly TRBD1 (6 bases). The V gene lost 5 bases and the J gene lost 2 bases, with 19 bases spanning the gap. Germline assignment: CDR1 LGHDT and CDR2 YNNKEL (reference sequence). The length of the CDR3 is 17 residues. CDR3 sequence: CASSGTLQTRGNQPQHF. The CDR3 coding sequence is TGTGCCAGCAGCGGGACACTCCAGACGAGGGGCAATCAGCCCCAGCATTTT.

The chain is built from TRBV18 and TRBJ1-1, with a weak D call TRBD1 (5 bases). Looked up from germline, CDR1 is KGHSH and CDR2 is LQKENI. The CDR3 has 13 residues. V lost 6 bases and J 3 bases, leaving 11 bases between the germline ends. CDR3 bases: TGTGCCAGCTCCCAGGGTAGAGACACTGAAGCTTTCTTT. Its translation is CASSQGRDTEAFF.

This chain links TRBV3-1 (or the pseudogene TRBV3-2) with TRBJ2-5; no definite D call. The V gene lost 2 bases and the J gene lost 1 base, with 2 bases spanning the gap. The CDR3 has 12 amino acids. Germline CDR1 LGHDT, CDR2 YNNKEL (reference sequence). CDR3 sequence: CASSQSQETQYF. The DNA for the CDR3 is TGTGCCAGCAGCCAAAGCCAAGAGACCCAGTACTTC.

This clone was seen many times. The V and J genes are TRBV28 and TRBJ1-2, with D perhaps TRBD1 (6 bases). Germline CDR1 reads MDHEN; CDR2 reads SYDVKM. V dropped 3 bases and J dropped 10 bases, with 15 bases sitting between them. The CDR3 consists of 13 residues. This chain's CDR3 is CASSLEVQGFYTF. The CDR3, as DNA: TGTGCCAGCAGTTTGGAGGTTCAGGGGTTCTACACCTTC.

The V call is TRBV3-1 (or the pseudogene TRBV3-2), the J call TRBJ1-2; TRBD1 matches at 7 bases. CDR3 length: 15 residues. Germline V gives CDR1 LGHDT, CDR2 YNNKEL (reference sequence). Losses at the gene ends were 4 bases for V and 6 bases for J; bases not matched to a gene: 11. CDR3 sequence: CASSLQDRDHDGYTF. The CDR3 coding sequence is TGTGCCAGCAGCCTACAAGACAGGGACCATGATGGCTACACCTTC.

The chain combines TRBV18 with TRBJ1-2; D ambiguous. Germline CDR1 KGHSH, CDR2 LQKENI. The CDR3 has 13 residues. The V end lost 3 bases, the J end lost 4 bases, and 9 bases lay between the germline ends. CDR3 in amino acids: CASSPSGTYGYTF. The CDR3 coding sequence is TGTGCCAGCTCACCCTCAGGTACCTATGGCTACACCTTC.

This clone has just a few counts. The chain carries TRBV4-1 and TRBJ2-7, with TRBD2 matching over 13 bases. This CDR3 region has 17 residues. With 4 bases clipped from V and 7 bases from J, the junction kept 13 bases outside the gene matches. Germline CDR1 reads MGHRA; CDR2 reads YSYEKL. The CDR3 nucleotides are TGCGCCAGCAGCCGAGGACTAGCGGGAGCGACCCTCGGGGAGCAGTACTTC. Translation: CASSRGLAGATLGEQYF.

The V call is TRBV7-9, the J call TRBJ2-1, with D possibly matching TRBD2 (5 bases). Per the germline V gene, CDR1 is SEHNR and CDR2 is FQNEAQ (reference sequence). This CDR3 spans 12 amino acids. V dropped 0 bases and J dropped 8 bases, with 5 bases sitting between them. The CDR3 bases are TGTGCCAGCAGCTTAGCGCGGGATGAGCAGTTCTTC. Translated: CASSLARDEQFF.

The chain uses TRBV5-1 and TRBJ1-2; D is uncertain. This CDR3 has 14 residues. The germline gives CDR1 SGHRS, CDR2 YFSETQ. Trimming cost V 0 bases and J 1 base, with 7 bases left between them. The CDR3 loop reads CASSLGGFNYGYTF. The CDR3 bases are TGCGCCAGCAGCTTGGGCGGTTTTAACTATGGCTACACCTTC.

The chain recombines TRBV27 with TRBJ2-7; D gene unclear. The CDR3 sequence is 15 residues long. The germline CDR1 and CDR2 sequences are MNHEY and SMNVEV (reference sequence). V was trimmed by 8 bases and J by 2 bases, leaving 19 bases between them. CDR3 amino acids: CASGDPRTATYEQYF. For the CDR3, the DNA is TGTGCCAGCGGAGACCCTAGGACGGCCACCTACGAGCAGTACTTC.

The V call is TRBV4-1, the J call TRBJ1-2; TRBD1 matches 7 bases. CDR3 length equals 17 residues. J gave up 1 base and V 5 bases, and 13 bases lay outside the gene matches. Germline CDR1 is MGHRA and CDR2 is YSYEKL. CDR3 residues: CASSYGDSSAHNYGYTF. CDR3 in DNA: TGCGCCAGCAGCTATGGGGACAGCTCAGCTCATAACTATGGCTACACCTTC.

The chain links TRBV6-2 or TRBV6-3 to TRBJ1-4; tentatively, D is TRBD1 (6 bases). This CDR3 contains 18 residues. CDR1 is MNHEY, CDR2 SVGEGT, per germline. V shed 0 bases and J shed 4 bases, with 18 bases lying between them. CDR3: CASSYSIGGPRFNEKLFF. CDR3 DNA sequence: TGTGCCAGCAGTTACTCGATCGGGGGGCCACGGTTTAATGAAAAACTGTTTTTT.

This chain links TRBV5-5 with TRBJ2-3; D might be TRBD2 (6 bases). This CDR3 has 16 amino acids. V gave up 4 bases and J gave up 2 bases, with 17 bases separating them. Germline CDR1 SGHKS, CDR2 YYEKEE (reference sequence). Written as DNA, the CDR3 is TGTGCCAGCAGCCACGAACTTAGCGGACCCACAGATACGCAGTATTTT. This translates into CASSHELSGPTDTQYF.

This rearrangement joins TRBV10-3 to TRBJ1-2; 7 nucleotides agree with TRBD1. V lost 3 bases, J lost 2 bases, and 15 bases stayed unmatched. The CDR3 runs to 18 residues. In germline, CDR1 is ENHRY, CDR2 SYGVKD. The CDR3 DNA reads TGTGCCATCAGTGACAATCGGGGAAAAAACAGGGGCAACTATGGCTACACCTTC. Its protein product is CAISDNRGKNRGNYGYTF.

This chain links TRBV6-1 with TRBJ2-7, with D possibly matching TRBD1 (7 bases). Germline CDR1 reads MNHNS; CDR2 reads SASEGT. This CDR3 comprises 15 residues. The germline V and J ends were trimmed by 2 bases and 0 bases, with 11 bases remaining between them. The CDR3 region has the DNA TGTGCCAGCAGTGAACAGGGGGGACCCTCCTACGAGCAGTACTTC. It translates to CASSEQGGPSYEQYF.

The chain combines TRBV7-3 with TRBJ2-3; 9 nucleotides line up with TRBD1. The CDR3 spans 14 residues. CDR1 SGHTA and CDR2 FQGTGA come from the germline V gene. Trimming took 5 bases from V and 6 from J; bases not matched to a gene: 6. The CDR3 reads CASSPRTGEDTQYF. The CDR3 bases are TGTGCCAGCAGCCCAAGGACAGGGGAGGATACGCAGTATTTT.

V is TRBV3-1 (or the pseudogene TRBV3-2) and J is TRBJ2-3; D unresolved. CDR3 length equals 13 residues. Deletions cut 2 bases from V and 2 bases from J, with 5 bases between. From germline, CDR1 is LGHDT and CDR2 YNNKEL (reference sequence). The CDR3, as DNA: TGTGCCAGCAGCCAATTGGCCACAGATACGCAGTATTTT. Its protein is CASSQLATDTQYF.